These T cell receptor beta chains were read from a single sample in a study of shared clonotypes between healthy human individuals. Using immunoSEQ multiplex PCR, the repertoire was profiled, and TCRdb retains in-frame clones only, with some absent. In the table there are over a million clones, about 98.5% of which are singletons. The sample comprised naive CD4+ T cells sorted from blood. These receptors were taken from a man aged 25 to 40 in good health. The CDR3 runs from the conserved cysteine through the conserved F or W. Fields, in order: J gene, D gene, clone size, V gene, CDR3 DNA, CDR3 protein. A D gene is named only where the DNA matches it firmly. A row's size may be missing; if present it is once, few, many or a size class.

TRBJ1-3 - - TRBV18 TGTGCCAGCTCACCACCGGCTGGAAACACCATATATTTT CASSPPAGNTIYF
TRBJ2-1 TRBD2 once TRBV2 TGTGCCAGCAGCCCTGGTAAGGGACTAGCGGGATATGAGCAGTTCTTC CASSPGKGLAGYEQFF
TRBJ1-5 TRBD1 once TRBV2 TGTGCCAGCAGTGGGTACCGGGACAGGGGAACAAATCAGCCCCAGCATTTT CASSGYRDRGTNQPQHF
TRBJ2-7 TRBD2 - TRBV6-5 TGTGCCAGCAGTTACTCGGGACTAGACTACGAGCAGTACTTC CASSYSGLDYEQYF
TRBJ1-1 - - TRBV29-1 TGCAGCGCAGCGGGACACCTAATCACTGAAGCTTTCTTT CSAAGHLITEAFF
TRBJ1-3 - - TRBV7-3 TGTGCCAGCAGCTCCCCAGAATCTGGAAACACCATATATTTT CASSSPESGNTIYF
TRBJ1-1 TRBD1 - TRBV11-3 TGTGCCAGCAGCTTAGGACAGGGAGGTGAAGCTTTCTTT CASSLGQGGEAFF
TRBJ1-2 - - TRBV6-1 TGTGCCAGCAACGACAGGTACTATGGCTACACCTTC CASNDRYYGYTF
TRBJ2-7 - - TRBV7-2 TGTGCCAGCAGCCCGTCGACAGGTATTTACGAGCAGTACTTC CASSPSTGIYEQYF
TRBJ2-2 TRBD2 - TRBV5-6 TGTGCCAGCAGACCTCCGGGACTAGCGAACGGGGAGCTGTTTTTT CASRPPGLANGELFF
TRBJ1-5 - - TRBV18 TGTGCCAGCTCAAGCACGGGGGTCACCGTCTTCAATCAGCCCCAGCATTTT CASSSTGVTVFNQPQHF
TRBJ2-5 - - TRBV7-9 TGTGCCAGCAGCTTCCCACCACACCAGACCCAGTACTTC CASSFPPHQTQYF
TRBJ1-2 - - TRBV7-2 TGTGCCAGCAGCTTAGCACCTGGGGAGGGAGGAGGCTACACCTTC CASSLAPGEGGGYTF
TRBJ1-1 - - TRBV7-2 TGTGCCAGCTCGACTTTCCTGGACACTGAAGCTTTCTTT CASSTFLDTEAFF
TRBJ2-7 TRBD2 - TRBV5-4 TGTGCCAGCACCCTGGGGGGTAGCGGGACGAGCTCCTACGAGCAGTACTTC CASTLGGSGTSSYEQYF
TRBJ2-4 - - TRBV19 TGTGCCAGTAGTCGGACCGAAGCCAAAAACATTCAGTACTTC CASSRTEAKNIQYF
TRBJ1-2 TRBD1 - TRBV27 TGTGCCAGCAGTCGAGGACCCCCGGGACAGATATATGGCTACACCTTC CASSRGPPGQIYGYTF
TRBJ2-7 - - TRBV28 TGTGCCAGCCGAGAACCGGGGCGGCTAGCTGGCTACGAGCAGTACTTC CASREPGRLAGYEQYF
TRBJ2-7 TRBD1 - TRBV5-1 TGCGCCAGCAGCATGGACAGGATATCCTACGAGCAGTACTTC CASSMDRISYEQYF
TRBJ1-1 - - TRBV11-2 TGTGCCAGCAGTCTTTCGGGACTCTTGAACACTGAAGCTTTCTTT CASSLSGLLNTEAFF
TRBJ2-3 - - TRBV28 TGTGCCAGCAGCTTGGAGGATACGCAGTATTTT CASSLEDTQYF
TRBJ2-1 TRBD1 - TRBV18 TGTGCCAGCTCACCGCCTAGGACAGGGAACAATGAGCAGTTCTTC CASSPPRTGNNEQFF
TRBJ1-4 - - TRBV6-1 TGTGCCAGCAGTGAAGGTCGGTTACGAGAAAAACTGTTTTTT CASSEGRLREKLFF
TRBJ1-5 - - TRBV19 TGTGCCAGTGGGTACCGTAGCAATCAGCCCCAGCATTTT CASGYRSNQPQHF
TRBJ1-1 - once TRBV10-3 TGTGCCATCAGTGAGGAAAGGGAGGGCTTGGACACTGAAGCTTTCTTT CAISEEREGLDTEAFF
TRBJ1-1 - - TRBV7-9 TGTGCCAGCAGCTTAAGTAGGATGGAAAACACTGAAGCTTTCTTT CASSLSRMENTEAFF
TRBJ2-1 - - TRBV4-1 TGCGCCAGCAGCCAAGATGTCTATAGGGAATATTTGAATGAGCAGTTCTTC CASSQDVYREYLNEQFF
TRBJ1-4 - - TRBV6-5 TGTGCCAGCAGTGCCTCGGGAGGAACTAATGAAAAACTGTTTTTT CASSASGGTNEKLFF
TRBJ2-7 - - TRBV5-6 TGTGCCAGCAGCGTGGACAGATACTCCTACGAGCAGTACTTC CASSVDRYSYEQYF
TRBJ2-3 - - TRBV10-3 TGTGCCATCAGGGACCTTAACAGGGAGGGGGCAGATACGCAGTATTTT CAIRDLNREGADTQYF
TRBJ2-2 TRBD2 - TRBV15 TGTGCCACCAGCCCGGGACTAGCGGGCCCCGCGAACACCGGGGAGCTGTTTTTT CATSPGLAGPANTGELFF
TRBJ2-7 - - TRBV20-1 TGCAGTGCTAGGATAGCCTACGAGCAGTACTTC CSARIAYEQYF
TRBJ2-1 - once TRBV5-6 TGTGCCAGCAGCTTGTCGGCCAATGAGCAGTTCTTC CASSLSANEQFF
TRBJ2-3 - - TRBV19 TGTGCCAGTAGTTGGGGGGCCCCCACGACAGATACGCAGTATTTT CASSWGAPTTDTQYF
TRBJ2-1 - - TRBV15 TGTGCCACCAGCAGAGATTTGACAACCCAGCAGTTCTTC CATSRDLTTQQFF
TRBJ2-7 TRBD1 - TRBV10-1 TGCGCCAGCAGTCTTTTCCGGGACAGGCCCTACGAGCAGTACTTC CASSLFRDRPYEQYF
TRBJ2-5 - - TRBV5-4 TGTGCCAGCAGCTTGGATATTGGGAATTGGGACGAAGAGACCCAGTACTTC CASSLDIGNWDEETQYF
TRBJ2-2 - - TRBV29-1 TGCAGCGTCCCCCGTCTCGGGGAGCTGTTTTTT CSVPRLGELFF
TRBJ2-3 TRBD2 - TRBV5-4 TGTGCCAGCAGCCCACCGGGACTAGCGGGACTCGGCGCTGGCACAGATACGCAGTATTTT CASSPPGLAGLGAGTDTQYF
TRBJ1-1 - - TRBV5-3 TGTGCCAGAAGCCCCTCCAGGGCTCTAAGAGCCCCTTTCTTT CARSPSRALRAPFF
TRBJ1-1 - - TRBV5-1 TGCGCCAGCAGCCTCGGTTTCGGGGGGAGCACTGAAGCTTTCTTT CASSLGFGGSTEAFF
TRBJ1-2 - - TRBV5-1 TGCGCCAGCAGCCTGGATACAGAGGATGGCTACACCTTC CASSLDTEDGYTF
TRBJ2-5 - few TRBV15 TGTGCCACCAGCAGAGATAAGGAGACCCAGTACTTC CATSRDKETQYF
TRBJ2-2 - - TRBV7-8 TGTGCCAGCAGCTTGGGGACTGGCGGGGAGCTGTTTTTT CASSLGTGGELFF
TRBJ2-2 TRBD1 - TRBV6-5 TGTGCCAGCAGTTACGGACAGGGGGGGACCGGGGAGCTGTTTTTT CASSYGQGGTGELFF
TRBJ1-2 - - TRBV4-3 TGCGCCAGCAGCCAAGATGCCCCGACAGGAATTAACTATGGCTACACCTTC CASSQDAPTGINYGYTF
TRBJ2-7 TRBD2 - TRBV6-1 TGTGCCAGCAGGACTGCCGGGACTAGCGGCTACGAGCAGTACTTC CASRTAGTSGYEQYF
TRBJ1-5 - - TRBV4-1 TGCGCCAGCAGCCAAGAATACGGCGGGGCCAATCAGCCCCAGCATTTT CASSQEYGGANQPQHF
TRBJ1-4 - once TRBV10-3 TGTGCCATCAGGGACAGTTTCAATGAAAAACTGTTTTTT CAIRDSFNEKLFF
TRBJ1-5 TRBD1 - TRBV18 TGTGCCAGCTCACCTGGGACAGGGGGTTATAGCAATCAGCCCCAGCATTTT CASSPGTGGYSNQPQHF
TRBJ2-3 - - TRBV9 TGTGCCAGCAGCGGGTGGGGGGCTAGCGGCCTCACAGATACGCAGTATTTT CASSGWGASGLTDTQYF
TRBJ1-5 - - TRBV5-1 TGCGCCAGCAGCTTGGGGACAGTTGGCAATCAGCCCCAGCATTTT CASSLGTVGNQPQHF
TRBJ2-1 - - TRBV15 TGTGCCACCAGCACCGACAGCCCCTCCTACAATGAGCAGTTCTTC CATSTDSPSYNEQFF
TRBJ1-2 - - TRBV15 TGTGCCACCAGCAGAGAGGGGGGGGCGCGCCCATTGTATGGCTACACCTTC CATSREGGARPLYGYTF
TRBJ2-1 - - TRBV7-6 TGTGCCAGCAGCTTAGCTTTTTCGGCCGGTAGCCTCGGGAGAATCTACAATGAGCAGTTCTTC CASSLAFSAGSLGRIYNEQFF
TRBJ2-1 TRBD2 once TRBV5-1 TGCGCCAGCAGCTTACTAGCGGGAGGCCCTTCTACCGTCTACAATGAGCAGTTCTTC CASSLLAGGPSTVYNEQFF
TRBJ2-5 - - TRBV6-6 TGTGCCAGCAACAAAGAGACCCAGTACTTC CASNKETQYF
TRBJ2-7 TRBD2 - TRBV11-2 TGTGCCAGCAGCTTTTCGGCGGCTAGCGGTACCTACGAGCAGTACTTC CASSFSAASGTYEQYF
TRBJ2-1 - - TRBV11-3 TGTGCCAGCAGCCCCCGGTCTCGCAATGAGCAGTTCTTC CASSPRSRNEQFF